Shown below are 7 T cell receptor beta chains from a single sample sequenced in a study of metastatic and nonmetastatic thyroid tumors. From the PCR reads, TCRdb re-called clones with MiXCR. This repertoire shows 13,000 or so clones, 25% to 30% found once; its top ten account for 3% to 4.5%. No patient received treatment before thyroid surgery. Sample: blood. The receptor set was obtained from a female donor with papillary thyroid cancer or a benign thyroid nodule (not recorded which). Some clones in this sample may be carry-over from other donors' samples.

The chain couples TRBV10-3 to TRBJ2-3; unclear D gene. CDR1 is ENHRY, CDR2 SYGVKD, per germline. This CDR3 is 14 amino acids long. V was clipped by 4 bases and J by 5 bases, with 13 bases between them. CDR3 DNA: TGTGCCATCAGTGGGACCGGAGTGAAAGATACGCAGTATTTT. Amino acid sequence: CAISGTGVKDTQYF.

In this sample, this clone turned up many times. The V gene is TRBV20-1, the J gene TRBJ2-2, with 10 positions matching TRBD1. Per the germline V gene, CDR1 is DFQATT and CDR2 is SNEGSKA (reference sequence). V lost 3 bases, J lost 5 bases, and 3 bases stayed unmatched. This CDR3 contains 14 residues. The CDR3 nucleotides read TGCAGTGCTAGGAGGACAGGGGGGACCGGGGAGCTGTTTTTT. Its protein product is CSARRTGGTGELFF.

By share of the sample, this clone is medium-sized. The chain joins TRBV19 to TRBJ2-7; D unresolved. Germline V gives CDR1 LNHDA, CDR2 SQIVND (reference sequence). CDR3 size: 14 residues. V dropped 4 bases and J dropped 3 bases, with 13 bases sitting between them. CDR3 sequence (DNA): TGTGCCAGTAGTACCACCGGGCTCCACTACGAGCAGTACTTC. It specifies CASSTTGLHYEQYF.

This clone has at least ten counts. The V gene is TRBV5-6, the J gene TRBJ2-6; TRBD1 matches at 8 bases. The CDR3 covers 15 residues. Germline V gene data show CDR1 as SGHDT and CDR2 as YYEEEE. V lost 5 bases and J lost 3; bases outside the gene matches: 4. CDR3 coding DNA: TGTGCCAGCAGGTTACAGGGGGTTGGGGCCAACGTCCTGACTTTC. Amino acid sequence: CASRLQGVGANVLTF.

This chain connects TRBV30 to TRBJ1-2, with D possibly matching TRBD1 (5 bases). The CDR3 is 17 residues long. Germline CDR1 reads GTSNPN; CDR2 reads SVGIG (reference sequence). V dropped 0 bases and J dropped 7 bases, with 24 bases sitting between them. The CDR3 sequence is CAWSVGPQGAPKSGYTF. In DNA form, the CDR3 reads TGTGCCTGGAGTGTTGGGCCCCAAGGGGCGCCGAAGTCTGGCTACACCTTC. Drawing the rest from reference TRBV30 and TRBJ1-2, the complete variable domain is SQTIHQWPATLVQPVGSPLSLECTVEGTSNPNLYWYRQAAGRGLQLLFYSVGIGQISSEVPQNLSASRPQDRQFILSSKKLLLSDSGFYLCAWSVGPQGAPKSGYTFGSGTRLTVV.

Comments on this clone: The final CDR3 position lacks the conserved phenylalanine or tryptophan, pointing to a likely read error. The chain links TRBV24-1 to TRBJ2-1; D possibly corresponds to TRBD2 (6 bases). This CDR3 is 15 amino acids long. CDR1 is KGHDR and CDR2 is SFDVKD in the germline V gene. The CDR3 sequence is CPTSVGWGVRDEQFY. The CDR3, as DNA: TGTCCCACCAGTGTTGGGTGGGGGGTCCGAGATGAGCAGTTCTAC.

CDR3 nucleotides: TGTGCCAGCAGTCGAGGACAGGGTGGCAATCAGCCCCAGCATTTT. Translation: CASSRGQGGNQPQHF. V and J are TRBV6-1 and TRBJ1-5; 8 bases line up with TRBD1. CDR1 is MNHNS and CDR2 is SASEGT in the germline V gene. CDR3 size: 15 residues. With 5 bases clipped from V and 2 bases from J, the junction kept 5 bases outside the gene matches.